These T cell receptor beta chains were read from a single sample in a study of cytomegalovirus exposure and HLA in healthy donors. This table comes from immunoSEQ multiplex PCR, and its TCRdb copy is limited to in-frame clones, with some not included. The sample yields 150,000 to 200,000 clones, roughly 73% seen once. Sequenced input: PBMCs. The receptors were sampled from a male donor in good health and CMV-seronegative. The CDR3 runs from the conserved cysteine through the conserved F or W. Fields, in order: V gene, J gene, clone size, D gene, CDR3 DNA, CDR3 protein. A D gene is named only where the DNA matches it firmly. Size is stated for part of the rows, as once, few or many counts, or as a class when the clone is expanded.

TRBV2,TRBJ1-2,.,TRBD1,TGTGCCAGCAGACAGGGACAGATTAACTATGGCTACACCTTC,CASRQGQINYGYTF
TRBV4-1,TRBJ2-7,.,.,TGCGCCAGCAGCCAAATAGGCCCAGGCGAGCAGTACTTC,CASSQIGPGEQYF
TRBV28,TRBJ2-1,.,TRBD2,TGTGCCGGGAGTACTAGCGGGAGAATCGGTGAGCAGTTCTTC,CAGSTSGRIGEQFF
TRBV28,TRBJ2-3,.,.,TGTGCCAGCAGTTCAAGCGGGCTTCGAGATACGCAGTATTTT,CASSSSGLRDTQYF
TRBV27,TRBJ1-1,.,.,TGTGCCTCCGGACGTGGGGCTATGAACACTGAAGCTTTCTTT,CASGRGAMNTEAFF
TRBV4-3,TRBJ2-1,.,TRBD2,TGCGCCAGCAGTGGCCTAGCGGGGGACGTAGATGAGCAGTTCTTC,CASSGLAGDVDEQFF
TRBV5-1,TRBJ1-2,.,TRBD1,TGCGCCAGCAGCTTGACAGGGGGCGAGAGAGACTATGGCTACACCTTC,CASSLTGGERDYGYTF
TRBV6-5,TRBJ1-1,once,.,TGTGCCAGCAGTTACTCCGGGGGGCACGCTGAAGCTTTCTTT,CASSYSGGHAEAFF
TRBV27,TRBJ2-7,once,TRBD2,TGTGCCAGCAGTTTTCGAGCGGGGGGGAACTACGAGCAGTACTTC,CASSFRAGGNYEQYF
TRBV9,TRBJ1-3,.,.,TGTGCCAGCAGCGTAGTGAGCTCTGGAAACACCATATATTTT,CASSVVSSGNTIYF
TRBV6-6,TRBJ2-7,.,TRBD2,TGTGCCAGCAGTTTACTAGCGGGAGTAGGCTACGAGCAGTACTTC,CASSLLAGVGYEQYF
TRBV11-2,TRBJ2-1,.,TRBD2,TGTGCCAGCAGCTTCCTAGCGGGAGAGGGGGGTGAGCAGTTCTTC,CASSFLAGEGGEQFF
TRBV6-5,TRBJ1-1,few,.,TGTGCCAGCAGACAGGGCCCCCACACTGAAGCTTTCTTT,CASRQGPHTEAFF
TRBV15,TRBJ2-5,.,.,TGTGCCACCAGCAGAGATTTGGGGGCAGAGACCCAGTACTTC,CATSRDLGAETQYF
TRBV7-6,TRBJ2-2,.,TRBD2,TGTGCCAGCAAGCTAGCGGGAGGGCCTGGCACCGGGGAGCTGTTTTTT,CASKLAGGPGTGELFF
TRBV6-6,TRBJ1-5,.,TRBD1,TGTGCCAGCAGTCCTCAGGGGGTAGGAGATCAGCCCCAGCATTTT,CASSPQGVGDQPQHF
TRBV6-5,TRBJ2-2,.,TRBD1,TGTGCCAGCAGTTATTCACAGGGGGCAGCCACCGGGGAGCTGTTTTTT,CASSYSQGAATGELFF
TRBV28,TRBJ1-5,few,.,TGTGCCAGCAGTTTGCCCCCGGGGTGGGGAATCGGCAATCAGCCCCAGCATTTT,CASSLPPGWGIGNQPQHF
TRBV7-6,TRBJ1-1,.,.,TGTGCCAGCAGCTGGGACTCCGGGACGAAAAGCTTCACTGAAGCTTTCTTT,CASSWDSGTKSFTEAFF
TRBV5-8,TRBJ1-1,once,TRBD1,TGTGCCAGCGCGGGACAGACGATGAACACTGAAGCTTTCTTT,CASAGQTMNTEAFF
TRBV15,TRBJ2-3,.,TRBD1,TGTGCCACCAGCAGAGATTTAGGGGGCCTGAGTACGCAGTATTTT,CATSRDLGGLSTQYF
TRBV27,TRBJ1-5,.,.,TGTGCCAGCCGCCCGCAGGCGGGGCAGCCCCAGCATTTT,CASRPQAGQPQHF
TRBV11-3,TRBJ2-5,.,.,TGTGCAGCAAGGCGGGGGCCCCAAGAGACCCAGTACTTC,CAARRGPQETQYF
TRBV7-7,TRBJ2-1,.,.,TGTGCCAGCAGCCAGACAGTTCTAAACAATGAGCAGTTCTTC,CASSQTVLNNEQFF
TRBV4-2,TRBJ2-7,.,TRBD1,TGTGCCAGCAGCCTCGGACAGGGGGCCCCCACGGAGCAGTACTTC,CASSLGQGAPTEQYF
TRBV4-3,TRBJ1-2,.,.,TGCGCCAGCAGCCAAGATAGGGACTTCAACTATGGCTACACCTTC,CASSQDRDFNYGYTF
TRBV27,TRBJ2-2,.,.,TGTGCCAGCAGTCCGGTGTCGAACAGACCGACCGGGGAGCTGTTTTTT,CASSPVSNRPTGELFF
TRBV5-6,TRBJ1-1,.,.,TGTGCCAGCAGCTTCGACGACAGGTTGACTGAAGCTTTCTTT,CASSFDDRLTEAFF
TRBV7-2,TRBJ1-2,.,.,TGTGCCAGCAGGCCTTCCGGACAGATCTATGGCTACACCTTC,CASRPSGQIYGYTF
TRBV10-3,TRBJ1-5,once,.,TGTGCCATCAGTGAGTTGGCAGTCAATCAGCCCCAGCATTTT,CAISELAVNQPQHF
TRBV7-3,TRBJ2-1,.,TRBD2,TGTGCCAGCAGCCCCCGACTACGGGCTAGCGGGAGCCCTGAGCAGTTCTTC,CASSPRLRASGSPEQFF
TRBV7-9,TRBJ1-5,once,.,TGTGCCAGCAGCTTAGGCAGGACAGATAGCAATCAGCCCCAGCATTTT,CASSLGRTDSNQPQHF
TRBV5-1,TRBJ2-7,.,TRBD2,TGCGCCAGCAGCTGGGTGGGGCTAGCGGGCGAGCAGTACTTC,CASSWVGLAGEQYF
TRBV5-4,TRBJ2-7,.,TRBD1,TGTGCCAGCAGCTTGAAACGCGGACAGGCTTACGAGCAGTACTTC,CASSLKRGQAYEQYF
TRBV7-8,TRBJ1-5,.,TRBD1,TGTGCCAGCAGCTTAGGACGACAGGGGAATCAGCCCCAGCATTTT,CASSLGRQGNQPQHF
TRBV5-1,TRBJ1-5,few,.,TGCGCCAGCAGCCGCTATAGCAATCAGCCCCAGCATTTT,CASSRYSNQPQHF
TRBV27,TRBJ2-7,.,TRBD1,TGTGCCAGCAGTTGGACAGGGGGCAAGGGGGAGCAGTACTTC,CASSWTGGKGEQYF
TRBV7-3,TRBJ1-2,few,TRBD1,TGTGCCAGCAGGGCATGGACAGGGGGCGAGGGCTACACCTTC,CASRAWTGGEGYTF
TRBV11-2,TRBJ1-1,.,.,TGTGCCAGCAGCTTAGGCAGTGAAGCTTTCTTT,CASSLGSEAFF
TRBV28,TRBJ2-3,.,TRBD1,TGTGCCAGCAGTCCACGGACAGGGTCCTCCGATACGCAGTATTTT,CASSPRTGSSDTQYF
TRBV6-4,TRBJ2-1,few,.,TGTGCCAGCAGTGGTACCGGGACACGGGTTTGTGAGCAGTTCTTC,CASSGTGTRVCEQFF
TRBV28,TRBJ1-3,.,.,TGTGCCAGCAGTGGCGGGGATGTTTCTGGAAACACCATATATTTT,CASSGGDVSGNTIYF
TRBV9,TRBJ2-7,.,TRBD1,TGTGCCAGCAGCAGTCCTGGACAGGGGCCCACCTACGAGCAGTACTTC,CASSSPGQGPTYEQYF
TRBV28,TRBJ1-2,.,.,TGTGCCAGCAGTAGAGACAGGAACTATGGCTACACCTTC,CASSRDRNYGYTF
TRBV9,TRBJ2-5,once,.,TGTGCCAGCAGCGTAGGTAGTCCAGAGACCCAGTACTTC,CASSVGSPETQYF
TRBV28,TRBJ2-5,few,TRBD2,TGTGCCAGCATTAGACTGAGCGGGAGTACGGAGACCCAGTACTTC,CASIRLSGSTETQYF
TRBV29-1,TRBJ2-3,few,TRBD2,TGCAGCGTTGTCGATGCGGGGGGGACCACAGATACGCAGTATTTT,CSVVDAGGTTDTQYF
TRBV28,TRBJ2-7,.,.,TGTGCCAGCAGTTTACCCGACGGGATCTACGAGCAGTACTTC,CASSLPDGIYEQYF
TRBV29-1,TRBJ2-7,.,TRBD1,TGCAGCGTTTGGACAGGGGGTTCCTACGAGCAGTACTTC,CSVWTGGSYEQYF
TRBV6-4,TRBJ2-2,.,TRBD1,TGTGCCAGCAAGCGGACAGGGGGGGACACCGGGGAGCTGTTTTTT,CASKRTGGDTGELFF
TRBV7-8,TRBJ2-7,.,.,TGTGCCAGCAGCTTAATTAGCCCGGGAGAGCAGTACTTC,CASSLISPGEQYF
TRBV9,TRBJ2-1,.,TRBD1,TGTGCCAGCAGCTACAGGGGGAGCACCTACAATGAGCAGTTCTTC,CASSYRGSTYNEQFF
TRBV18,TRBJ2-7,.,.,TGTGCCAGCTCACCCGGGTTGGACGAGCAGTACTTC,CASSPGLDEQYF
TRBV5-6,TRBJ2-1,few,TRBD2,TGTGCCAGCAGCTGGGGACTAGCGGGGGGGCCCTCCTACAATGAGCAGTTCTTC,CASSWGLAGGPSYNEQFF
TRBV5-4,TRBJ2-7,.,.,TGTGCCAGCAGCTTCCCCGGGAGCGACGAGCAGTACTTC,CASSFPGSDEQYF
TRBV19,TRBJ2-2,.,TRBD2,TGTGCCAGTAGTAAATATGCCCTAGCGGGCTCCGGGGAGCTGTTTTTT,CASSKYALAGSGELFF
TRBV18,TRBJ1-4,.,.,TGCGCCAGCTCACAAACAGGGTTAGGTGAAAAACTGTTTTTT,CASSQTGLGEKLFF
TRBV14,TRBJ2-2,.,.,TGTGCCAGCAGCCAAGTGACAACGAACACCGGGGAGCTGTTTTTT,CASSQVTTNTGELFF
TRBV5-6,TRBJ1-5,.,.,TGTGCCAGCAGCTTGTTCCCAGGGATCAATCAGCCCCAGCATTTT,CASSLFPGINQPQHF
TRBV9,TRBJ2-5,.,TRBD2,TGTGCCAGCAGCCTAGCTAGCGGGGGGCCCCAAGAGACCCAGTACTTC,CASSLASGGPQETQYF